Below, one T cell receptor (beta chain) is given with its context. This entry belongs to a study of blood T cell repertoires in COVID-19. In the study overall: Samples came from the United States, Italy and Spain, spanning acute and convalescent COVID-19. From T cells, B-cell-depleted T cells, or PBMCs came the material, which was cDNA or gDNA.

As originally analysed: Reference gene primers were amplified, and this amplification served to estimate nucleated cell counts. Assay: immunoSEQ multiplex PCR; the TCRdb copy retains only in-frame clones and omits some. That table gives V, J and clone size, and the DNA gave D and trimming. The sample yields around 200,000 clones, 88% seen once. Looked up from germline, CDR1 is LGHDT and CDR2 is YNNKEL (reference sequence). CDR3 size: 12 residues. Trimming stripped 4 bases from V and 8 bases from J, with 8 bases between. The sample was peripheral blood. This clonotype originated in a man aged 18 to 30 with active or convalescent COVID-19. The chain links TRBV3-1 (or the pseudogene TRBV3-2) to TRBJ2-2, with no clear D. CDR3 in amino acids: CASSPVRGELFF. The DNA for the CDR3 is TGTGCCAGCAGCCCCGTGAGGGGGGAGCTGTTTTTT.